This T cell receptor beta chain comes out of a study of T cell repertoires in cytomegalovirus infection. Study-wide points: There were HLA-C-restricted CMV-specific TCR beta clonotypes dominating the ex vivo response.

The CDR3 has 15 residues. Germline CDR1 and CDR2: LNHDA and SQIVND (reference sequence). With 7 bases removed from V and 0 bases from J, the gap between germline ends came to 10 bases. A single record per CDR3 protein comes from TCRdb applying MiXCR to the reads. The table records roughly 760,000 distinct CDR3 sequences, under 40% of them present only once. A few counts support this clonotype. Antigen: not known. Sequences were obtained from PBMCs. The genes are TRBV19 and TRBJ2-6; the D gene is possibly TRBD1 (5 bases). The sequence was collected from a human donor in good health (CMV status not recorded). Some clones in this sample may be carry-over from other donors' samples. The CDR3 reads CASTPTVSGANVLTF. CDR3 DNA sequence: TGTGCCAGTACCCCGACAGTCTCTGGGGCCAACGTCCTGACTTTC.